This T cell receptor (beta chain) was observed in a study of blood T cell repertoires in COVID-19. The CDR3 runs to 14 residues. CDR1 is SGHRS, CDR2 YFSETQ, per germline. Trimming stripped 3 bases from V and 6 bases from J, with 15 bases between. This clone was observed once. TCRdb's copy holds only in-frame clones and misses some; the assay was immunoSEQ multiplex PCR. The sample holds some 190,000 clones, 84% seen once. Sequences were obtained from peripheral blood. This receptor was obtained from a woman in her 70s with active or convalescent COVID-19. This chain joins TRBV5-1 and TRBJ1-2; TRBD1 is a possible D gene (5 bases). CDR3 protein: CASSSLEGANGYTF. CDR3 in DNA: TGCGCCAGCAGCTCCCTCGAAGGGGCTAATGGCTACACCTTC. The full variable domain, in which reference TRBV5-1 and TRBJ1-2 provide the parts outside the CDR3, is KAGVTQTPRYLIKTRGQQVTLSCSPISGHRSVSWYQQTPGQGLQFLFEYFSETQRNKGNFPGRFSGRQFSNSRSEMNVSTLELGDSALYLCASSSLEGANGYTFGSGTRLTVV.